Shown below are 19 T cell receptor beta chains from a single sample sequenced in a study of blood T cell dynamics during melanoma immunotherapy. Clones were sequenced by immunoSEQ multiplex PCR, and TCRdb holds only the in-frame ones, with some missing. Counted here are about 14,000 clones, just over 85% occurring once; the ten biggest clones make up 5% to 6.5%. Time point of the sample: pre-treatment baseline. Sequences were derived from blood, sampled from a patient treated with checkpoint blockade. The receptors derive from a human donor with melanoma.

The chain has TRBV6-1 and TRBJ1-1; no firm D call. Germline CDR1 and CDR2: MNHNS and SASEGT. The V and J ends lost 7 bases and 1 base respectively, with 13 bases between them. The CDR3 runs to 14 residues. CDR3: CASIPSPGNTEAFF. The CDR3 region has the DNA TGTGCCAGCATTCCATCCCCAGGGAACACTGAAGCTTTCTTT.

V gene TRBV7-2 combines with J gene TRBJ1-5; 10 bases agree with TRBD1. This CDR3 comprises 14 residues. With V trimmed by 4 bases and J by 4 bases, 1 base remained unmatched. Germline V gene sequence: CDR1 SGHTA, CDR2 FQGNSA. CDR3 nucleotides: TGTGCCAGCAGCTCGGACAGGGGGAATCAGCCCCAGCATTTT. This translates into CASSSDRGNQPQHF.

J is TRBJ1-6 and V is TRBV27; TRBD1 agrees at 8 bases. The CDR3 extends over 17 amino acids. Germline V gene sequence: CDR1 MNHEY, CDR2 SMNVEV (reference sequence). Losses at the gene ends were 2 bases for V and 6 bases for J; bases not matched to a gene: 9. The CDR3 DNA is TGTGCCAGCAGTTTAGGGACAGGTTCGCGTTCTAATTCACCCCTCCACTTT. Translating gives CASSLGTGSRSNSPLHF.

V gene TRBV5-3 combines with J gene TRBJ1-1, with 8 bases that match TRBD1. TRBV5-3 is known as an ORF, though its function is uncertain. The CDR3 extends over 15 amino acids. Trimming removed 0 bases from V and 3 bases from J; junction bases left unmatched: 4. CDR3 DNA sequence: TGTGCCAGAAGCTTGGGAGGACAGGGATACACTGAAGCTTTCTTT. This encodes CARSLGGQGYTEAFF.

CDR3 sequence: CASSTGIPYEQYF. CDR3 bases: TGTGCCAGCAGTACCGGGATCCCCTACGAGCAGTACTTC. This rearrangement joins TRBV2 to TRBJ2-7, with a possible D match to TRBD2 (5 bases). From germline, CDR1 is SNHLY and CDR2 FYNNEI. V was clipped by 5 bases and J by 2 bases, with 10 bases between them. This CDR3 region has 13 residues.

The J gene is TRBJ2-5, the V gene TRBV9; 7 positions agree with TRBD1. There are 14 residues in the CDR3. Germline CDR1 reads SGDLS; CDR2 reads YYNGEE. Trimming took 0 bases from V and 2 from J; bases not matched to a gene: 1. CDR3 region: CASSVGTGQETQYF. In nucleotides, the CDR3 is TGTGCCAGCAGCGTAGGGACAGGACAAGAGACCCAGTACTTC.

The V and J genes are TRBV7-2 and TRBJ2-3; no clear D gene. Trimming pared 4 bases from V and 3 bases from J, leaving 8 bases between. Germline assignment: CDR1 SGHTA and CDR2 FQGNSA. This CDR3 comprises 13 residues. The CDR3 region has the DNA TGTGCCAGCAGCTCGACCTGGACAGATACGCAGTATTTT. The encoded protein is CASSSTWTDTQYF. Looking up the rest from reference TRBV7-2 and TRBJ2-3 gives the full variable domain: GAGVSQSPSNKVTEKGKDVELRCDPISGHTALYWYRQSLGQGLEFLIYFQGNSAPDKSGLPSDRFSAERTGGSVSTLTIQRTQQEDSAVYLCASSSTWTDTQYFGPGTRLTVL.

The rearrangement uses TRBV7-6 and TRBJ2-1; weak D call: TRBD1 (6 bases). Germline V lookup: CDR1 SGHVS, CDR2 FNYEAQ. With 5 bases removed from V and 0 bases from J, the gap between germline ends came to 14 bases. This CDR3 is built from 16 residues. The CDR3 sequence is CASSRGTLSSYNEQFF. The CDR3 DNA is TGTGCCAGCAGCCGAGGGACACTGAGCTCCTACAATGAGCAGTTCTTC.

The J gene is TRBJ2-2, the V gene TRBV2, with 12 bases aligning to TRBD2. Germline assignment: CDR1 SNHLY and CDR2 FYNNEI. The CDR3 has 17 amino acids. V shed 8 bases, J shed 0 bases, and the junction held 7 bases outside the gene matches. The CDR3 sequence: CASGMTSGGSNTGELFF. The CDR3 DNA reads TGTGCCAGCGGAATGACTAGCGGGGGCTCGAACACCGGGGAGCTGTTTTTT.

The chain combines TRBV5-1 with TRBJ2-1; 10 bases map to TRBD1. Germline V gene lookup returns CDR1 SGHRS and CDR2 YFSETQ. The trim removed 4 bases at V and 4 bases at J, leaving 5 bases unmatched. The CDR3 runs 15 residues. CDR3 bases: TGCGCCAGCAGCGGGACAGGGGAGGGATACAATGAGCAGTTCTTC. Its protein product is CASSGTGEGYNEQFF.

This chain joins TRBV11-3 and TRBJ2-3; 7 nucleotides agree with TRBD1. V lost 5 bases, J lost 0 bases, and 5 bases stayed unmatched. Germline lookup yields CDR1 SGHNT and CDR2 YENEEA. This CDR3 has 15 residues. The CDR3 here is CASSMGTVSTDTQYF. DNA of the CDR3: TGTGCCAGCAGCATGGGGACAGTCAGCACAGATACGCAGTATTTT.

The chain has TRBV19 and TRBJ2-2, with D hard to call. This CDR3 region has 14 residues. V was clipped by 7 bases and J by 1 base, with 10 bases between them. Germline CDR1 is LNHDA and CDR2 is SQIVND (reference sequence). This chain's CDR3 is CASKGRMNTGELFF. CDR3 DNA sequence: TGTGCCAGTAAAGGGCGGATGAACACCGGGGAGCTGTTTTTT.

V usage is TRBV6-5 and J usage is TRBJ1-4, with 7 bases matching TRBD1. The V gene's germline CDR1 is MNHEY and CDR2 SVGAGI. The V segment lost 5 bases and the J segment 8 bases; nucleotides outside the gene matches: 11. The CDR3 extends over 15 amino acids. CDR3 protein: CASSQGGGAAEKLFF. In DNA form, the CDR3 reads TGTGCCAGCAGTCAGGGGGGGGGTGCGGCCGAAAAACTGTTTTTT.

CDR3 sequence reads: CASSDKMDTEAFF. The CDR3 bases are TGTGCCAGCAGTGATAAGATGGACACTGAAGCTTTCTTT. This chain connects TRBV2 to TRBJ1-1; no clear D gene. Germline-derived CDR1 and CDR2 are SNHLY and FYNNEI. Trimming removed 3 bases at V and 3 bases at J, with 8 bases between. The CDR3 runs 13 residues.

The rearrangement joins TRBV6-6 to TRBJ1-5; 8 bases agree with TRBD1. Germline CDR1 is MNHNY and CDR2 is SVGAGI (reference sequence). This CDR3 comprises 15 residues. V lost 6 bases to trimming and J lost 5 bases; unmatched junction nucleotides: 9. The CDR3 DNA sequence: TGTGCCAGCAGGTGGCAGGGGGCAAGCGATCAGCCCCAGCATTTT. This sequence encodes CASRWQGASDQPQHF.

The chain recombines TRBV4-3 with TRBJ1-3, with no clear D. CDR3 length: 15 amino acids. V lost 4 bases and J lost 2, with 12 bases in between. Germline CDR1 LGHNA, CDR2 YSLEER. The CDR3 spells CASSPAVGPGNTIYF. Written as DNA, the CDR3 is TGCGCCAGCAGCCCAGCCGTAGGGCCTGGAAACACCATATATTTT.

In nucleotides, the CDR3 is TGTGCCGTCGGTGGGGGGGATAGCAATCAGCCCCAGCATTTT. Translated, it gives CAVGGGDSNQPQHF. The J gene is TRBJ1-5, the V gene TRBV10-3; tentative D call: TRBD1 (5 bases). Germline CDR1 is ENHRY and CDR2 is SYGVKD. Trimming stripped 11 bases from V and 0 bases from J, with 14 bases between. CDR3 length equals 14 residues.

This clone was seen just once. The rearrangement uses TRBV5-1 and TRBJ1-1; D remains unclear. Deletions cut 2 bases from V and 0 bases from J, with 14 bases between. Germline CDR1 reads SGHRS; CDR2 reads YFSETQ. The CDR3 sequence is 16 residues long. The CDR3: CASSLGSTPMNTEAFF. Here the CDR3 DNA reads TGCGCCAGCAGCTTAGGGTCTACGCCGATGAACACTGAAGCTTTCTTT.

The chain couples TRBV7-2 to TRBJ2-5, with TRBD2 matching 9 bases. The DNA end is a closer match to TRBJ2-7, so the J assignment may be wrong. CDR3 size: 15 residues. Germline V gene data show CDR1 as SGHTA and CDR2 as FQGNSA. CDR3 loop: CASSTLAGPVSEQYF. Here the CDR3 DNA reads TGTGCCAGCAGCACCCTAGCGGGGCCCGTCTCCGAGCAGTACTTC.